Presented here are 19 T cell receptor beta chains from one specimen sequenced in a study of shared clonotypes between healthy human individuals. Libraries were prepared by immunoSEQ multiplex PCR; TCRdb keeps only in-frame clonotypes and omits some of them. Of about 730,000 clones detected, over 55% appear once; the ten largest clones hold under 2%. Sequenced sample: memory CD4+ T cells sorted from blood. Subset given: CD45RA-negative fraction. These receptors all come from a young woman in good health.

DNA for the CDR3: TGTGCCAGTAGTATGCCGGGGGGGAGGTCGAGCCAGCCCCAGCATTTT. Its protein product is CASSMPGGRSSQPQHF. The gene calls are TRBV19 and TRBJ1-5, with a possible D match to TRBD1 (5 bases). V was clipped by 3 bases and J by 7 bases, with 19 bases between them. From germline, CDR1 is LNHDA and CDR2 SQIVND (reference sequence). There are 16 residues in the CDR3.

This chain uses TRBV6-6 with TRBJ1-2; TRBD1 is a possible D gene (5 bases). The CDR3 length is 14 residues. Per the germline V gene, CDR1 is MNHNY and CDR2 is SVGAGI (reference sequence). V was clipped by 6 bases and J by 1 base, with 12 bases between them. The CDR3 loop reads CASSPDRSNYGYTF. The CDR3 region has the DNA TGTGCCAGCAGCCCCGACAGAAGTAACTATGGCTACACCTTC.

This clone turned up a few times. Distinct nucleotide sequences in the sample also encode this CDR3. V gene TRBV7-2 combines with J gene TRBJ1-1; D might be TRBD1 (5 bases). The CDR3 covers 15 residues. CDR1 is SGHTA and CDR2 is FQGNSA in the germline V gene. Trimming stripped 1 base from V and 0 bases from J, with 9 bases between. The CDR3 nucleotides read TGTGCCAGCAGCTTAGGGGGGGGAATGAACACTGAAGCTTTCTTT. It yields the protein CASSLGGGMNTEAFF.

This clone was picked up one time. The genes are TRBV5-1 and TRBJ2-7; 11 bases match TRBD1. Germline values: CDR1 SGHRS, CDR2 YFSETQ. This CDR3 has 15 amino acids. V lost 4 bases and J lost 7; bases outside the gene matches: 10. The CDR3 nucleotides are TGCGCCAGCAGCACCGGGACAGGGGGTGGTTTGGAGCAGTACTTC. This codes for CASSTGTGGGLEQYF.

The V and J genes are TRBV19 and TRBJ2-3, with a tentative D call TRBD1 (5 bases). V dropped 8 bases and J dropped 1 base, with 22 bases sitting between them. The CDR3 has 17 residues. Germline assignment: CDR1 LNHDA and CDR2 SQIVND (reference sequence). CDR3 DNA: TGTGCCAGTCGCTATCGGACCCAGGGTGGAGGCACAGATACGCAGTATTTT. Translating it yields CASRYRTQGGGTDTQYF.

This clone appeared once. The V call is TRBV28, the J call TRBJ2-7, with D tentatively TRBD2 (6 bases). The CDR3 is 15 amino acids. Germline V gene sequence: CDR1 MDHEN, CDR2 SYDVKM. Between the trimmed V and J ends, which lost 4 bases and 2 bases, there was a span of 15 bases. The CDR3 region is CASSSMGGQPYEQYF. The CDR3 DNA is TGTGCCAGCAGTTCGATGGGGGGTCAGCCCTACGAGCAGTACTTC.

V gene TRBV6-6 combines with J gene TRBJ1-4; no clear D gene. Germline V gene sequence: CDR1 MNHNY, CDR2 SVGAGI (reference sequence). The CDR3 is 16 amino acids. The V end lost 0 bases, the J end lost 7 bases, and 15 bases lay between the germline ends. CDR3 bases: TGTGCCAGCAGTTACTCGGAAGCCTCCCAAGGTGAAAAACTGTTTTTT. This gives the protein CASSYSEASQGEKLFF.

The chain combines TRBV29-1 with TRBJ1-1; 9 bases match TRBD1. V was clipped by 1 base and J by 7 bases; unmatched bases: 10. Germline values: CDR1 SQVTM, CDR2 ANQGSEA. This CDR3 comprises 15 residues. This CDR3 is CSVEGRGTGRSEAFF. DNA for the CDR3: TGCAGCGTTGAAGGTCGCGGGACAGGGAGGAGTGAAGCTTTCTTT.

The rearrangement joins TRBV9 to TRBJ1-1; D unresolved. V lost 0 bases and J lost 6, with 12 bases in between. The V gene's germline CDR1 is SGDLS and CDR2 YYNGEE. The CDR3 extends over 14 amino acids. This CDR3 reads CASSVVVQSPEAFF. The CDR3 nucleotides read TGTGCCAGCAGCGTAGTGGTACAGAGCCCTGAAGCTTTCTTT.

The V gene is TRBV19, the J gene TRBJ2-3, with 13 bases aligning to TRBD2. Germline assignment: CDR1 LNHDA and CDR2 SQIVND (reference sequence). V shed 9 bases, J shed 3 bases, and the junction held 6 bases outside the gene matches. The CDR3 covers 15 residues. CDR3 bases: TGTGCCAGCAAACTAGCGGGAGGGCCTACAGATACGCAGTATTTT. It encodes CASKLAGGPTDTQYF. Looking up the rest from reference TRBV19 and TRBJ2-3 gives the full variable domain: DGGITQSPKYLFRKEGQNVTLSCEQNLNHDAMYWYRQDPGQGLRLIYYSQIVNDFQKGDIAEGYSVSREKKESFPLTVTSAQKNPTAFYLCASKLAGGPTDTQYFGPGTRLTVL.

The chain uses TRBV5-1 and TRBJ2-4; D call uncertain. Trimming cost V 0 bases and J 0 bases, with 10 bases left between them. Germline V gene sequence: CDR1 SGHRS, CDR2 YFSETQ. The CDR3 extends over 16 amino acids. DNA of the CDR3: TGCGCCAGCAGCTTGGTCGCCGGGCTAGCCAAAAACATTCAGTACTTC. Amino acid sequence: CASSLVAGLAKNIQYF.

Comment on this clone: Other DNA sequences from this sample encode an identical CDR3 as well. The rearrangement links TRBV2 to TRBJ2-7; 11 bases are shared with TRBD1. CDR1 and CDR2 (germline): SNHLY, FYNNEI. With 6 bases clipped from V and 6 bases from J, the junction kept 1 base outside the gene matches. CDR3 length: 12 residues. The CDR3 loop reads CASRGTGGEQYF. The CDR3 DNA is TGTGCCAGCAGAGGGACAGGGGGCGAGCAGTACTTC.

V gene TRBV9 combines with J gene TRBJ1-2; no clear D. V was shortened by 2 bases and J by 4 bases, with 6 bases between the two germline ends. The CDR3 spans 12 residues. The germline V gene encodes CDR1 SGDLS and CDR2 YYNGEE. The CDR3 loop is CASSVDRYGYTF. In DNA, the CDR3 is TGTGCCAGCAGCGTGGACCGCTATGGCTACACCTTC.

This sequence joins TRBV6-5 and TRBJ1-4; TRBD1 is a possible D gene (6 bases). Trimming took 6 bases from V and 7 from J, leaving 9 bases between them. The germline V gene encodes CDR1 MNHEY and CDR2 SVGAGI. This CDR3 contains 12 residues. Here the CDR3 DNA reads TGTGCCAGCAGAACAGGGAGTGAAAAACTGTTTTTT. It specifies CASRTGSEKLFF.

As DNA, the CDR3 is TGTGCCAGCCATTCGACTAGCGCCCGCACAGATACGCAGTATTTT. This encodes CASHSTSARTDTQYF. The chain uses TRBV14 and TRBJ2-3, with 8 bases matching TRBD2. There are 15 residues in the CDR3. V gave up 8 bases and J gave up 1 base; unmatched junction bases: 8. Germline V gene lookup returns CDR1 SGHDN and CDR2 FVKESK.

As to this clone: This same CDR3 is encoded by further DNA sequences in the sample. The chain links TRBV6-1 to TRBJ2-1; 7 bases line up with TRBD2. In germline, CDR1 is MNHNS, CDR2 SASEGT. The CDR3 loop spans 15 amino acids. Unmatched junction bases numbered 1, after V lost 1 base and J lost 1 base. The CDR3 sequence: CASSEGTRSYNEQFF. In nucleotides, the CDR3 is TGTGCCAGCAGTGAAGGGACTAGGTCCTACAATGAGCAGTTCTTC.

The V gene is TRBV11-2, the J gene TRBJ2-2; 12 bases line up with TRBD2. CDR1 and CDR2 (germline): SGHAT, FQNNGV. J was trimmed by 1 base and V by 5 bases; bases with no gene match: 5. The length of the CDR3 is 17 residues. The CDR3 DNA is TGTGCCAGCAGCCGAGGACTAGCGGGGTGGAACACCGGGGAGCTGTTTTTT. This translates into CASSRGLAGWNTGELFF.

The gene calls are TRBV7-9 and TRBJ2-1, with 7 bases fitting TRBD2. J lost 3 bases, V lost 6 bases, and 5 bases had no gene match. CDR3 length: 14 residues. CDR1 is SEHNR and CDR2 is FQNEAQ in the germline V gene (reference sequence). The CDR3 DNA reads as TGTGCCAGCAGTGGGGACTACCACTACAATGAGCAGTTCTTC. It is translated as CASSGDYHYNEQFF.

The chain's CDR3 is CASSKPGEGTDTQYF. The CDR3 nucleotides are TGTGCCAGCAGCAAACCTGGAGAAGGCACAGATACGCAGTATTTT. This chain links TRBV6-6 with TRBJ2-3, with D unclear. The V and J ends lost 6 bases and 1 base respectively, with 14 bases between them. Per germline, CDR1 MNHNY and CDR2 SVGAGI (reference sequence). This CDR3 is 15 amino acids long.